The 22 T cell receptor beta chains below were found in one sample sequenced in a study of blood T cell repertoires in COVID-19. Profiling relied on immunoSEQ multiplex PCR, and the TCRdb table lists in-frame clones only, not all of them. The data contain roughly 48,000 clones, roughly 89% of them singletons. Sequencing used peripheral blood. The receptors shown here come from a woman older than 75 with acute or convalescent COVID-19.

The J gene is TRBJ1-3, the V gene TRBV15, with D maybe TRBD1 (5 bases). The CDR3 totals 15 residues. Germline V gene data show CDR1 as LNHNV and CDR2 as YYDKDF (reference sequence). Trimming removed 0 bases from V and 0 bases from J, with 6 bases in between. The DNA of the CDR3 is TGTGCCACCAGCAGAGAGACAGACTCTGGAAACACCATATATTTT. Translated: CATSRETDSGNTIYF. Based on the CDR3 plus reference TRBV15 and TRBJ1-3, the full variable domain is DAMVIQNPRYQVTQFGKPVTLSCSQTLNHNVMYWYQQKSSQAPKLLFHYYDKDFNNEADTPDNFQSRRPNTSFCFLDIRSPGLGDTAMYLCATSRETDSGNTIYFGEGSWLTVV.

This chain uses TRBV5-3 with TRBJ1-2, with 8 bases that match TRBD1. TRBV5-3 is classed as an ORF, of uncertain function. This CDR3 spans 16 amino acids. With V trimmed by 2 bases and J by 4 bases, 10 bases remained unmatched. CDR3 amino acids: CARSFIPDRVGYGYTF. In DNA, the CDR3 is TGTGCCAGAAGCTTCATTCCGGACAGGGTTGGCTATGGCTACACCTTC.

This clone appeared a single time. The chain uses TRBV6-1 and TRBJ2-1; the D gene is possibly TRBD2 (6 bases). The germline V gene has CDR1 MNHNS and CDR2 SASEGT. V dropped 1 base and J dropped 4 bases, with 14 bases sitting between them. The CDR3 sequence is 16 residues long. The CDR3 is CASSEGLAMRYNEQFF. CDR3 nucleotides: TGTGCCAGCAGTGAAGGTCTAGCGATGAGGTACAATGAGCAGTTCTTC.

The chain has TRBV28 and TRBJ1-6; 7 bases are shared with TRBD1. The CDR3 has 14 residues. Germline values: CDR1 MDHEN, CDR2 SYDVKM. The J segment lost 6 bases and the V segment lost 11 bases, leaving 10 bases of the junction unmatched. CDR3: CASLKGAGNSPLHF. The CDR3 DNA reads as TGTGCCTCCCTGAAGGGGGCGGGTAATTCACCCCTCCACTTT.

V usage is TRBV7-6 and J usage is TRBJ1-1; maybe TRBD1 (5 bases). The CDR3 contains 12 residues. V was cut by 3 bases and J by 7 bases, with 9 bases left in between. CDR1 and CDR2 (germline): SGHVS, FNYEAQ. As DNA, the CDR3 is TGTGCCAGCAGCTTGCCCCAGGGTGAAGCTTTCTTT. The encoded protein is CASSLPQGEAFF.

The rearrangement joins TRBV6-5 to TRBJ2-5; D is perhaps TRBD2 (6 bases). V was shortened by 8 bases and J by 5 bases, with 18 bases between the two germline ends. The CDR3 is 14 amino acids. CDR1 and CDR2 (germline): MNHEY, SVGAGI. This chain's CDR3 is CASRRTGVGETQYF. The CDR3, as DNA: TGTGCCAGCCGCCGGACGGGGGTGGGGGAGACCCAGTACTTC.

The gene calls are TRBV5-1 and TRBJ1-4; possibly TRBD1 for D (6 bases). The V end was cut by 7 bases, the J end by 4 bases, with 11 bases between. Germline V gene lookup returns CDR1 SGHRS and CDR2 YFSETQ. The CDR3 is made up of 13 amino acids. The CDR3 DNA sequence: TGCGCCAGCGGGGACACAAGTAATGAAAAACTGTTTTTT. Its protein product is CASGDTSNEKLFF.

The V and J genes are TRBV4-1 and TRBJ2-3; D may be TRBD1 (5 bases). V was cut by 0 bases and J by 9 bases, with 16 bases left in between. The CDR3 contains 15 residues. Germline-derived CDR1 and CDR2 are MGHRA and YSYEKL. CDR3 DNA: TGCGCCAGCAGCCAAGATCAAGGGGTCCTGGGGACGCAGTATTTT. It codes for CASSQDQGVLGTQYF.

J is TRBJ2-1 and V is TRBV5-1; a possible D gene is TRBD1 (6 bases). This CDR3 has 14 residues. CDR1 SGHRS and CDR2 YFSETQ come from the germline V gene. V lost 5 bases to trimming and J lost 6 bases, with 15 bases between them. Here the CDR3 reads CASSLQGMVNEQFF. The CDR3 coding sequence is TGCGCCAGCAGTTTACAGGGAATGGTCAATGAGCAGTTCTTC.

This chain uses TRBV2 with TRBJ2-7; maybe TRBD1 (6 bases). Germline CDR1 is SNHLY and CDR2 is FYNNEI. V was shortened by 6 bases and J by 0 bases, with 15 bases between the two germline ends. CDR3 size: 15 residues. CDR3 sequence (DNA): TGTGCCAGCAGCTTTGGACAGTTAGCCTCCTACGAGCAGTACTTC. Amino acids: CASSFGQLASYEQYF.

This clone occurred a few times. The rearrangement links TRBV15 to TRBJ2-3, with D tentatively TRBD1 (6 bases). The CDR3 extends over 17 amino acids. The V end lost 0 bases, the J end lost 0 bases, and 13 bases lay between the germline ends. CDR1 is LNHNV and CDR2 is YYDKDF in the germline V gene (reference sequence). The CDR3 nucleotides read TGTGCCACCAGCAGAGATTCTGGGACAAAGAGCACAGATACGCAGTATTTT. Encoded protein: CATSRDSGTKSTDTQYF.

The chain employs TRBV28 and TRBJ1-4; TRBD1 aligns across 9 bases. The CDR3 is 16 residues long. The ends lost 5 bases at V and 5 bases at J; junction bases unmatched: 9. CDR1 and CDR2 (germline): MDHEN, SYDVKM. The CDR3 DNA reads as TGTGCCAGCAGTACGTTCGCGGGACAGGGAAATGAAAAACTGTTTTTT. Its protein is CASSTFAGQGNEKLFF.

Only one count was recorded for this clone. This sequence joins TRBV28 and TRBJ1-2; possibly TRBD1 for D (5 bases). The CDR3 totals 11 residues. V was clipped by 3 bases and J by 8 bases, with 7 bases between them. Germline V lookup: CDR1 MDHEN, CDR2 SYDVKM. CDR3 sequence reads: CASSFDSGYTF. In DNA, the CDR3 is TGTGCCAGCAGTTTTGACAGCGGCTACACCTTC.

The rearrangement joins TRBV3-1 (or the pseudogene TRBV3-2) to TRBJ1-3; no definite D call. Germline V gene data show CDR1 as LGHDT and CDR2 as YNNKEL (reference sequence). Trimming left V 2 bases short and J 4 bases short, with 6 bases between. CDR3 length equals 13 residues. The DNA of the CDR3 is TGTGCCAGCAGCCAAAGCCCGGGAAACACCATATATTTT. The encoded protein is CASSQSPGNTIYF.

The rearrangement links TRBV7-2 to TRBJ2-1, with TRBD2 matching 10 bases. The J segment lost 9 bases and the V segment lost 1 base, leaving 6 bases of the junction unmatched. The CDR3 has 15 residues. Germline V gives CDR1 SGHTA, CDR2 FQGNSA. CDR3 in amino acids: CASSLDPAGGSEQFF. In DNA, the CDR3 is TGTGCCAGCAGCTTAGATCCAGCGGGGGGGTCTGAGCAGTTCTTC. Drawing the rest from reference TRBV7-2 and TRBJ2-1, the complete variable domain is GAGVSQSPSNKVTEKGKDVELRCDPISGHTALYWYRQSLGQGLEFLIYFQGNSAPDKSGLPSDRFSAERTGGSVSTLTIQRTQQEDSAVYLCASSLDPAGGSEQFFGPGTRLTVL.

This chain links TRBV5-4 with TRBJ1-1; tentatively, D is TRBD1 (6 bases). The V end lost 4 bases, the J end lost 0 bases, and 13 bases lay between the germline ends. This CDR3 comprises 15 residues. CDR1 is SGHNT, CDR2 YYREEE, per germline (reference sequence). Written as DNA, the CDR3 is TGTGCCAGCAGCCAAGGACAGCTATTGAACACTGAAGCTTTCTTT. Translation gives CASSQGQLLNTEAFF.

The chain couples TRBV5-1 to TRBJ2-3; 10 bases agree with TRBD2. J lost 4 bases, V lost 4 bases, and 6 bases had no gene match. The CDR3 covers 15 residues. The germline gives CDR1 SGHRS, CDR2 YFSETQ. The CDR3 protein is CASSPSGGVSDTQYF. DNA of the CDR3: TGCGCCAGCAGCCCAAGCGGGGGGGTGTCAGATACGCAGTATTTT.

CDR3 sequence: CACGSGELFF. DNA of the CDR3: TGTGCTTGTGGGAGCGGGGAGCTGTTTTTT. The rearrangement links TRBV28 to TRBJ2-2, with D possibly being TRBD2 (5 bases). The CDR3 consists of 10 residues. The germline CDR1 and CDR2 sequences are MDHEN and SYDVKM.

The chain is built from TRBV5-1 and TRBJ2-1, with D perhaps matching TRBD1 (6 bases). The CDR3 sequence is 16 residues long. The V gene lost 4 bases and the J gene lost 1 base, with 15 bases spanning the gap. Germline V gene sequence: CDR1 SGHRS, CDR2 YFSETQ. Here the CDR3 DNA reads TGCGCCAGCAGCATCGGACAGTTCCAATCCTACAATGAGCAGTTCTTC. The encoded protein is CASSIGQFQSYNEQFF.

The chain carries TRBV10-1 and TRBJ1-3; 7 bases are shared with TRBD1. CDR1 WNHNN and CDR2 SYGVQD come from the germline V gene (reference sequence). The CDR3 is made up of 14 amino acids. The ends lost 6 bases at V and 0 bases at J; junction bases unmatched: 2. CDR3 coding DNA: TGCGCCAGCAGCGGGACAGTCTCTGGAAACACCATATATTTT. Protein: CASSGTVSGNTIYF.

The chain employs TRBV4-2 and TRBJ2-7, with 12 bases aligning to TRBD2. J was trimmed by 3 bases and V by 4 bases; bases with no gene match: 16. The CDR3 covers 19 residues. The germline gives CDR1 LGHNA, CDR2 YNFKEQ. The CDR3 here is CASSLNPLAGGLRGYEQYF. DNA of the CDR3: TGTGCCAGCAGCCTGAACCCTCTAGCGGGGGGGCTTCGGGGCTACGAGCAGTACTTC.

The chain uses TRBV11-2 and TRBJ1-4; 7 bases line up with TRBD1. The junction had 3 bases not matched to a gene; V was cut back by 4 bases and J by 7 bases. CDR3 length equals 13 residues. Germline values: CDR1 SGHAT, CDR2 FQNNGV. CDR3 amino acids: CASSWSGGEKLFF. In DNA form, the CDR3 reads TGTGCCAGCAGCTGGTCAGGGGGTGAAAAACTGTTTTTT.